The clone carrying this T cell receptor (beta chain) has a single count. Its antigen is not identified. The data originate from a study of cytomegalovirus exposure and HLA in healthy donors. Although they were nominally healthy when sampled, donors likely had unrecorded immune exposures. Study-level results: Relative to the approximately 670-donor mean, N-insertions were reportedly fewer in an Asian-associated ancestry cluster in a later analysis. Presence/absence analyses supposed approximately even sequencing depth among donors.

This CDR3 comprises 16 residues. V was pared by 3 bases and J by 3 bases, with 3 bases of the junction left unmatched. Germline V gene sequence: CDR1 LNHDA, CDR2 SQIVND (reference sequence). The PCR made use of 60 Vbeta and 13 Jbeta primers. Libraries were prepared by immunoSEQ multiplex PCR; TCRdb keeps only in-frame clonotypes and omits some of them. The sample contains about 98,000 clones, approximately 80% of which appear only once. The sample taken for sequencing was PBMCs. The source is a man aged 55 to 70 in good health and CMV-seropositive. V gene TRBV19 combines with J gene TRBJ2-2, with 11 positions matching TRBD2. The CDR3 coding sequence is TGTGCCAGTAGTATCTCTAGCGGGGGGTACACCGGGGAGCTGTTTTTT. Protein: CASSISSGGYTGELFF.